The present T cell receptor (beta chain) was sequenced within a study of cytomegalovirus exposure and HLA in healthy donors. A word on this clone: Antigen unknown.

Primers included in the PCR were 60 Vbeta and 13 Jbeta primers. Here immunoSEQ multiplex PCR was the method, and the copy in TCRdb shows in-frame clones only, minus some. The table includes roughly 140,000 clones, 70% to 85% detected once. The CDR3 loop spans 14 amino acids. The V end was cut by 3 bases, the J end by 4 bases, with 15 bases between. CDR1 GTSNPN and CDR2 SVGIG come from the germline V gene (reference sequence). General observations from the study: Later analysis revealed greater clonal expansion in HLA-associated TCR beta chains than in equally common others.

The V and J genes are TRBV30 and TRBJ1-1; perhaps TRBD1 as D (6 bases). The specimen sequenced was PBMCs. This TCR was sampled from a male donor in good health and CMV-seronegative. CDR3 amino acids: CAWREGGLATEAFF. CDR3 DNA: TGTGCCTGGAGGGAGGGGGGGTTGGCCACTGAAGCTTTCTTT.